The clone carrying this T cell receptor (beta chain) appeared once. Its antigen remains unknown. One end of the junction does not line up with germline, which may come from a read error. This sample stems from a study of tumor-infiltrating lymphocytes in primary liver carcinoma. Across the whole study: Men and women, 30 to 69 years of age, made up the patients.

This CDR3 contains 16 residues. CDR1 is MGHRA, CDR2 YSYEKL, per germline. A primer matching the constant region was used to make TCR beta cDNA from 450 to 550 ng of total RNA. Libraries covering TCR beta were generated through three nested multiplex PCR rounds (using a slightly modified ARM-PCR). TRBV1-TRBV30 forward primers paired with a C-beta reverse primer drove the first two PCR rounds, about 10 cycles each. TCRdb independently ran MiXCR on the multiplex PCR reads; one entry per CDR3 protein. The table includes roughly 120,000 distinct CDR3 sequences, 50% to 80% detected once. Joint extraction of RNA and DNA used roughly 19-33 mg of bulk tissue that was unsorted. Every patient had chronic HBV infection and was treatment-naive. Regarding the study as a whole: The top-250-clone fraction was significantly higher in tumors than in blood (p = 0.039).

The clonotype comes from a woman between 55 and 75 years old with primary liver carcinoma and hepatitis B virus infection. The genes are TRBV4-1 and TRBJ2-7; possibly TRBD1 or TRBD2 for D (5 bases each). The sample was liver tumor tissue from sampling region 3. Subset in this sample: tumor region T3, left-lateral pole. This CDR3 is CASSLQARGDSYEQYF. CDR3 bases: TGCGCCAGTAGCCTCCAGGCACGGGGCGATTCCTACGAGCAGTACTTC.